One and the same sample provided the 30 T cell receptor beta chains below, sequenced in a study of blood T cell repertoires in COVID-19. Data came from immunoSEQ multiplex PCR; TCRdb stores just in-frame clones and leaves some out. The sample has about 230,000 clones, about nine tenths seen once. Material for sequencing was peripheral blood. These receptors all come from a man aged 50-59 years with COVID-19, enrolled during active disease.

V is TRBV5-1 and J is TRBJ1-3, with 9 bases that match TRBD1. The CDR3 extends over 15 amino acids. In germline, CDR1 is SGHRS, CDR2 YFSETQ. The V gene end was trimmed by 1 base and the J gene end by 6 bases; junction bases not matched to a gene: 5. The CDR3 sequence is CASSLTTGGVNTIYF. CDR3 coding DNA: TGCGCCAGCAGCTTGACTACAGGGGGCGTAAACACCATATATTTT.

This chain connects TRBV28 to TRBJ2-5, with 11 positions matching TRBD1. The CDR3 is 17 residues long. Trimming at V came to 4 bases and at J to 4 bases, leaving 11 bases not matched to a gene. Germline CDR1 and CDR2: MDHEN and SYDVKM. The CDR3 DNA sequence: TGTGCCAGCAGTTCCCGAGGGGGGACAGGGGGTTTAGAGACCCAGTACTTC. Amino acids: CASSSRGGTGGLETQYF.

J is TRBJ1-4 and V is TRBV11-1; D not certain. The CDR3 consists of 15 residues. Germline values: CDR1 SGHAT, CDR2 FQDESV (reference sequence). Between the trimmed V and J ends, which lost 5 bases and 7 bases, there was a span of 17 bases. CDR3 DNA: TGTGCCAGCAGCGATACACCCGGAGGGAGTGAAAAACTGTTTTTT. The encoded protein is CASSDTPGGSEKLFF.

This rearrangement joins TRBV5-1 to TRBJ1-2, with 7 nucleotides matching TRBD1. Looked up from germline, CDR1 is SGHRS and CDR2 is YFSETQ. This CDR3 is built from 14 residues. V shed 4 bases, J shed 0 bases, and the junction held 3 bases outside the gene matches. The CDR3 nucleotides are TGCGCCAGCAGCCCTACAGGGGCTAACTATGGCTACACCTTC. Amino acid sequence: CASSPTGANYGYTF.

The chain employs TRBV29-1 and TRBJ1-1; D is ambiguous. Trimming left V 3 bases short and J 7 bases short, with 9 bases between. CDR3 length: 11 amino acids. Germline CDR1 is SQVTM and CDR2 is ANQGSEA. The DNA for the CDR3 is TGCAGCGTTGAGAGAGCCGGTGAAGCTTTCTTT. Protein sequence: CSVERAGEAFF.

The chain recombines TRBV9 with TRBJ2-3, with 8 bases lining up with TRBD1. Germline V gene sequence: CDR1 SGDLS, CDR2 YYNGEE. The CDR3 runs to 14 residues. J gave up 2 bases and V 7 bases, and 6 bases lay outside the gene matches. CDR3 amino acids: CASGRQGTTDTQYF. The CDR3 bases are TGTGCCAGCGGCCGACAGGGGACCACAGATACGCAGTATTTT.

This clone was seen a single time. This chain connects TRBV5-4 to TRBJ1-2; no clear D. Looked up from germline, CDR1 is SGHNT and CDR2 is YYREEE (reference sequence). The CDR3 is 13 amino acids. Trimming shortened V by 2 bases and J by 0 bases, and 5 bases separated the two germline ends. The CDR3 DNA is TGTGCCAGCAGCTTCCAGGCTAACTATGGCTACACCTTC. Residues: CASSFQANYGYTF.

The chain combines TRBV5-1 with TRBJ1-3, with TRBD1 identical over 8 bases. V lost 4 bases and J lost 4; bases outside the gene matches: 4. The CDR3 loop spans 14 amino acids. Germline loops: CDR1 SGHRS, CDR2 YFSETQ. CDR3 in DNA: TGCGCCAGCAGCCCGGACAGGGTAGGAAACACCATATATTTT. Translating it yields CASSPDRVGNTIYF. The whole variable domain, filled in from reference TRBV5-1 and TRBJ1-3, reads KAGVTQTPRYLIKTRGQQVTLSCSPISGHRSVSWYQQTPGQGLQFLFEYFSETQRNKGNFPGRFSGRQFSNSRSEMNVSTLELGDSALYLCASSPDRVGNTIYFGEGSWLTVV.

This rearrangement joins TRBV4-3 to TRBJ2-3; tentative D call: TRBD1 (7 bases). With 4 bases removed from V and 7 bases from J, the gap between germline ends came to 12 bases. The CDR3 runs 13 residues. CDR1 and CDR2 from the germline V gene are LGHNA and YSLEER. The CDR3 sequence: CASSPQGGYTQYF. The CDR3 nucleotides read TGCGCCAGCAGCCCCCAGGGGGGTTATACGCAGTATTTT.

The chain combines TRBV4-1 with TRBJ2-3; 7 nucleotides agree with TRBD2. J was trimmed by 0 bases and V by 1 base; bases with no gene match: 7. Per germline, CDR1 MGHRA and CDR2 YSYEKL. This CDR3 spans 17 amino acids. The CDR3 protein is CASSQGVGSGSTDTQYF. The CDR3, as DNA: TGCGCCAGCAGCCAAGGAGTTGGTAGCGGGAGCACAGATACGCAGTATTTT.

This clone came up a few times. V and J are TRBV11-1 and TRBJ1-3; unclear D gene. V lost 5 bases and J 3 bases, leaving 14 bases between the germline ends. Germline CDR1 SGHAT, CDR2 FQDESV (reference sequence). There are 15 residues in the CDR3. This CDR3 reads CASSSDWEVGNTIYF. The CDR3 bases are TGTGCCAGCAGCAGCGACTGGGAGGTTGGAAACACCATATATTTT.

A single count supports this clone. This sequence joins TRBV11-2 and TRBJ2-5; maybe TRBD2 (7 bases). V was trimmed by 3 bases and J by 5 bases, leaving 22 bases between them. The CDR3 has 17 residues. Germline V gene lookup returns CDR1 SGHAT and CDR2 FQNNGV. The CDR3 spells CASSLELGGGPLETQYF. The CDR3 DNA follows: TGTGCCAGCAGCTTGGAGTTAGGGGGAGGGCCGTTGGAGACCCAGTACTTC.

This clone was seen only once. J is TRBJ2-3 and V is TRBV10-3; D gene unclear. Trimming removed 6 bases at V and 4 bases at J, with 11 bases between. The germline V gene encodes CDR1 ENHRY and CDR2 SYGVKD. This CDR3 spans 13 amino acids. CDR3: CAIRSVGADTQYF. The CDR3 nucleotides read TGTGCCATCAGGTCGGTTGGAGCAGATACGCAGTATTTT.

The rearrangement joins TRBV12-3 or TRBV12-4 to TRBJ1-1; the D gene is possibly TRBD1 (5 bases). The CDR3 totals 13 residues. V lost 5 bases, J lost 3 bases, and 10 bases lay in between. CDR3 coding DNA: TGTGCCAGCAGTAATCAGGGTTACACTGAAGCTTTCTTT. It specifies CASSNQGYTEAFF.

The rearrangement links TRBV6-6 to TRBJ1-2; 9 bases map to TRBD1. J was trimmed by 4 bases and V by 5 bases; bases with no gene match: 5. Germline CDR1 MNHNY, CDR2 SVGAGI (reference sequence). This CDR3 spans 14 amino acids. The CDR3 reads CASSRDRVIYGYTF. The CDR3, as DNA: TGTGCCAGCAGTAGGGACAGGGTTATCTATGGCTACACCTTC.

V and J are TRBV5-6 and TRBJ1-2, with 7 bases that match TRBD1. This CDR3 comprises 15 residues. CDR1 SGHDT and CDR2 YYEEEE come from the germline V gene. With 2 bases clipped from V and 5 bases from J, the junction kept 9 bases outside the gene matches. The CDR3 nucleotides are TGTGCCAGCAGCTTCGGTTCCGGGACAGCTTATGGCTACACCTTC. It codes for CASSFGSGTAYGYTF.

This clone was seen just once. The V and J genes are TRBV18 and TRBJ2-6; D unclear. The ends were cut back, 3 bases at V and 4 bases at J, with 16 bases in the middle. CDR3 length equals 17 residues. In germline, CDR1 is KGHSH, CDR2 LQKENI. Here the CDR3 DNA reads TGTGCCAGCTCACCGTCATCGAGTCGTTCCGGGGCCAACGTCCTGACTTTC. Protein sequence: CASSPSSSRSGANVLTF.

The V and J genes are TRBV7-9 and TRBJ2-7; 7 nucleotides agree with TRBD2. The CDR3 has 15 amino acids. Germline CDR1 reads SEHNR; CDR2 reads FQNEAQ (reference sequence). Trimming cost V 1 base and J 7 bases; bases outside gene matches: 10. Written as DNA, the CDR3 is TGTGCCAGCAGCTTAGGGGGACGCCCGGGGGGAGAGCAGTACTTC. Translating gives CASSLGGRPGGEQYF. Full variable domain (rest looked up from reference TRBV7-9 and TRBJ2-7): DTGVSQNPRHKITKRGQNVTFRCDPISEHNRLYWYRQTLGQGPEFLTYFQNEAQLEKSRLLSDRFSAERPKGSFSTLEIQRTEQGDSAMYLCASSLGGRPGGEQYFGPGTRLTVT.

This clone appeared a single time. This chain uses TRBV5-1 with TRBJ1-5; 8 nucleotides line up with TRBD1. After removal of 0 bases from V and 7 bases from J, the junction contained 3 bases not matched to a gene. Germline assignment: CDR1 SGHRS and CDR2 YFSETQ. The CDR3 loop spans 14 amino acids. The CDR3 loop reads CASSLGQGTQPQHF. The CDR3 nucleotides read TGCGCCAGCAGCTTGGGACAGGGGACGCAGCCCCAGCATTTT.

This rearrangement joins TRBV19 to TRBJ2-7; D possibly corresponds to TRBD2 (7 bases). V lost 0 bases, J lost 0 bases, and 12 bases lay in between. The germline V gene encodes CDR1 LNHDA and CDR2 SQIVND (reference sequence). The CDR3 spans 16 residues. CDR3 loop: CASSIDGGASSYEQYF. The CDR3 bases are TGTGCCAGTAGTATAGATGGGGGGGCCAGCTCCTACGAGCAGTACTTC.

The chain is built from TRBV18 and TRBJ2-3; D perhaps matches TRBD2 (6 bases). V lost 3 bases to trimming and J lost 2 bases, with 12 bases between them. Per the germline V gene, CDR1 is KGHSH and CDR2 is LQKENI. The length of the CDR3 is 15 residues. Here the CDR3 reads CASSPVGGNTDTQYF. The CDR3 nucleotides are TGTGCCAGCTCACCGGTCGGAGGGAACACAGATACGCAGTATTTT.

The CDR3: CASSLGLARSNEKLFF. Here the CDR3 DNA reads TGTGCCAGCAGCTTGGGGTTGGCGAGGAGTAATGAAAAACTGTTTTTT. The V gene is TRBV5-6, the J gene TRBJ1-4; no clear D gene. The germline V gene encodes CDR1 SGHDT and CDR2 YYEEEE. The length of the CDR3 is 16 residues. V was shortened by 0 bases and J by 4 bases, with 13 bases between the two germline ends.

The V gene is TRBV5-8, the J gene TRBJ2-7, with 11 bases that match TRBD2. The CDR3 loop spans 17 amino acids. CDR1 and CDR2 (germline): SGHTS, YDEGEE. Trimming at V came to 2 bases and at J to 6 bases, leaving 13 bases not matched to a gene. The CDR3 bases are TGTGCCAGCAGCTTATTTTTAGCGGGAGGGTTTGGGGCCGAGCAGTACTTC. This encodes CASSLFLAGGFGAEQYF.

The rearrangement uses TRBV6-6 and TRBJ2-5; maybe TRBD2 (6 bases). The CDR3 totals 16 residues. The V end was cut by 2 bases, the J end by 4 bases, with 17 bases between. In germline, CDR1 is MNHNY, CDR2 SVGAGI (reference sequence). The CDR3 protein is CASSYRTGTAIETQYF. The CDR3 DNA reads TGTGCCAGCAGTTACCGAACCGGGACTGCTATAGAGACCCAGTACTTC.

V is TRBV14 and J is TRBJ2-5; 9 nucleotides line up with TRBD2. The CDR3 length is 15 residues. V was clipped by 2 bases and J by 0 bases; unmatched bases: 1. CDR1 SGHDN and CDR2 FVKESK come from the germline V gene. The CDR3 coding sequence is TGTGCCAGCAGCCAACTAGCGGGGTACCAAGAGACCCAGTACTTC. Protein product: CASSQLAGYQETQYF. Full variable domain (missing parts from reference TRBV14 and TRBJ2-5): EAGVTQFPSHSVIEKGQTVTLRCDPISGHDNLYWYRRVMGKEIKFLLHFVKESKQDESGMPNNRFLAERTGGTYSTLKVQPAELEDSGVYFCASSQLAGYQETQYFGPGTRLLVL.

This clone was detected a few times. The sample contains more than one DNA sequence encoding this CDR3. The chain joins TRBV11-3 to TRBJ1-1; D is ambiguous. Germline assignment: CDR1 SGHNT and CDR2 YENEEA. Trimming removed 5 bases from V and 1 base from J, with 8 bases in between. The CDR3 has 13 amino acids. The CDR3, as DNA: TGTGCCAGCAGCCTAACGAGGAACACTGAAGCTTTCTTT. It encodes CASSLTRNTEAFF.

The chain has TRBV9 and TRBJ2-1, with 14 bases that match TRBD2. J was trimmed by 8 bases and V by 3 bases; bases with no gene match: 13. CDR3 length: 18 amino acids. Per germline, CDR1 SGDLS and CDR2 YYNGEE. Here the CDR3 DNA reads TGTGCCAGCAGCGCAGCCCCCCGACTAGCGGGGGGGCGTCATGAGCAGTTCTTC. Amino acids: CASSAAPRLAGGRHEQFF.

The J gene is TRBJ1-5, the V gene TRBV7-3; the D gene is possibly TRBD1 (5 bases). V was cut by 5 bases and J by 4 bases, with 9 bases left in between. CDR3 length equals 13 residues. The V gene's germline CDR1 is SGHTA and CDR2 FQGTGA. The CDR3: CASSQGENQPQHF. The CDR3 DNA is TGTGCCAGCAGCCAGGGTGAGAATCAGCCCCAGCATTTT.

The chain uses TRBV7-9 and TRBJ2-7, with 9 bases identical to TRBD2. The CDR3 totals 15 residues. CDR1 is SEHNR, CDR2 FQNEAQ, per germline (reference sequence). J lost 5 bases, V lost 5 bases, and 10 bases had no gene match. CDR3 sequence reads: CASSDNLAGWNEQYF. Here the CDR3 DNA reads TGTGCCAGCAGCGACAACCTAGCGGGATGGAACGAGCAGTACTTC.

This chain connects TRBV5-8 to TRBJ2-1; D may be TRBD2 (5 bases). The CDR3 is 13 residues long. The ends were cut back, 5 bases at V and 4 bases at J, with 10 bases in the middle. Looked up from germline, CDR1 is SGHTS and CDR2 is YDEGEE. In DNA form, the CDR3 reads TGTGCCAGCAGGGCGGGTGGGTACAATGAGCAGTTCTTC. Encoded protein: CASRAGGYNEQFF.